The source of this T cell receptor beta chain is a study of CD8 T cells in Susac syndrome. Reverse transcription of roughly 0.45 to 1 ug RNA was carried out with random hexamers. TCRdb used MiXCR to reprocess the immunoSEQ multiplex PCR reads, holding one entry per CDR3 protein. Among 50,000 or so distinct CDR3 sequences listed, roughly 92% were seen once. The germline V gene encodes CDR1 DFQATT and CDR2 SNEGSKA (reference sequence). The CDR3 is 18 amino acids. Unmatched junction bases numbered 13, after V lost 0 bases and J lost 7 bases. On this clonotype itself: Its antigen is not identified.

Study-wide results and limits: It was acknowledged in the study that its TCR sequencing and HLA analysis involved a relatively small number of individuals.

The TCR comes from a human donor in good health. This sequence joins TRBV20-1 and TRBJ2-2; 11 bases match TRBD2. Sequences were obtained from CD8+ T cells from PBMCs. Here the CDR3 DNA reads TGCAGTGCTAGAGATCCTGTAGCGGGAGGGCCCGAGAGCGGGGAGCTGTTTTTT. As protein: CSARDPVAGGPESGELFF.